This passage covers 19 T cell receptor beta chains from one sample sequenced in a study of blood T cell repertoires in COVID-19. This table comes from immunoSEQ multiplex PCR, and its TCRdb copy is limited to in-frame clones, with some not included. The sample shows roughly 56,000 clones, roughly 92% of them seen only once. The sequenced sample was peripheral blood. The receptors derive from a man aged 45-60 years with active COVID-19.

The chain recombines TRBV6-5 with TRBJ1-6, with TRBD1 identical over 9 bases. V was clipped by 6 bases and J by 5 bases; unmatched bases: 5. Per germline, CDR1 MNHEY and CDR2 SVGAGI. CDR3 length equals 15 residues. The CDR3 reads CASRGQGVDNSPLHF. As DNA, the CDR3 is TGTGCCAGCAGGGGACAGGGAGTCGATAATTCACCCCTCCACTTT.

The DNA of the CDR3 is TGTGCCACCAGCAGAAGACAGGGGCGGGATACGCAGTATTTT. It translates to CATSRRQGRDTQYF. The chain is built from TRBV15 and TRBJ2-3, with 8 bases matching TRBD1. Germline-derived CDR1 and CDR2 are LNHNV and YYDKDF (reference sequence). Germline trimming cut 2 bases from V and 6 bases from J; bases unmatched to any gene: 4. This CDR3 contains 14 residues.

In DNA form, the CDR3 reads TGTGCCAGCAGCGTAAGACTAGCGGGGATAGAGACCCAGTACTTC. Translated: CASSVRLAGIETQYF. The chain links TRBV28 to TRBJ2-5, with 11 positions matching TRBD2. V lost 6 bases, J lost 4 bases, and 7 bases stayed unmatched. Germline V CDR1 and CDR2: MDHEN, SYDVKM. The CDR3 has 15 residues.

The chain combines TRBV6-2 or TRBV6-3 with TRBJ2-1; 7 bases are a match to TRBD1. J was trimmed by 0 bases and V by 3 bases; bases with no gene match: 5. This CDR3 spans 16 amino acids. CDR1 is MNHEY, CDR2 SVGEGT, per germline. CDR3 coding DNA: TGTGCCAGCAGTTATTGGGGACAGAGCTCCTACAATGAGCAGTTCTTC. It specifies CASSYWGQSSYNEQFF.

The chain combines TRBV28 with TRBJ2-5, with 12 bases aligning to TRBD2. V was pared by 5 bases and J by 4 bases, with 14 bases of the junction left unmatched. Germline V gives CDR1 MDHEN, CDR2 SYDVKM. The CDR3 spans 18 residues. Here the CDR3 DNA reads TGTGCCAGCAGTCCCAGACCAGGACTAGCGGGGAGGGGAGAGACCCAGTACTTC. The encoded protein is CASSPRPGLAGRGETQYF.

This chain joins TRBV4-3 and TRBJ1-1; D perhaps matches TRBD1 (5 bases). The V end was cut by 0 bases, the J end by 10 bases, with 12 bases between. Germline CDR1 reads LGHNA; CDR2 reads YSLEER. The length of the CDR3 is 13 residues. The CDR3 DNA follows: TGCGCCAGCAGCCAAGATCAAGGAAGGGGAGCTTTCTTT. Encoded protein: CASSQDQGRGAFF.

V is TRBV18 and J is TRBJ2-2; 7 nucleotides agree with TRBD1. CDR1 is KGHSH, CDR2 LQKENI, per germline. The trim removed 1 base at V and 5 bases at J, leaving 4 bases unmatched. The CDR3 length is 15 residues. The CDR3 region has the DNA TGTGCCAGCTCACCACTGAGGGGGCGAACCGGGGAGCTGTTTTTT. Translated: CASSPLRGRTGELFF.

This chain's CDR3 is CASSVSSQGETQYF. CDR3 in DNA: TGTGCCAGCAGCGTATCATCCCAGGGTGAGACCCAGTACTTC. The chain combines TRBV9 with TRBJ2-5; weak D call: TRBD1 (5 bases). Germline CDR1 SGDLS, CDR2 YYNGEE. The CDR3 loop spans 14 amino acids. V shed 1 base and J shed 5 bases, with 12 bases lying between them.

The chain recombines TRBV7-2 with TRBJ1-2; D is perhaps TRBD1 (5 bases). CDR1 is SGHTA, CDR2 FQGNSA, per germline. Trimming pared 5 bases from V and 1 base from J, leaving 8 bases between. This CDR3 is built from 13 residues. The CDR3 protein is CASSPQGNYGYTF. In DNA form, the CDR3 reads TGTGCCAGCAGCCCCCAGGGTAACTATGGCTACACCTTC.

As DNA, the CDR3 is TGTGCCAGCAGTCCCGGGCCCCGGGGAGAGCAGCCCCAGCATTTT. Translating gives CASSPGPRGEQPQHF. V is TRBV6-5 and J is TRBJ1-5; no firm D call. Germline assignment: CDR1 MNHEY and CDR2 SVGAGI. Trimming removed 5 bases from V and 7 bases from J, with 18 bases in between. The CDR3 has 15 residues.

J is TRBJ2-5 and V is TRBV3-1 (or the pseudogene TRBV3-2); 8 bases match TRBD2. The CDR3 covers 15 residues. Germline CDR1 is LGHDT and CDR2 is YNNKEL (reference sequence). V trimming: 2 bases; J trimming: 5 bases; junction bases outside the gene matches: 7. CDR3 coding DNA: TGTGCCAGCAGCCAACCCGGGGGGGCTAGGGAGACCCAGTACTTC. It yields the protein CASSQPGGARETQYF.

The J gene is TRBJ1-1, the V gene TRBV7-9; tentative D call: TRBD1 (5 bases). The CDR3 has 14 amino acids. Deletions cut 3 bases from V and 4 bases from J, with 12 bases between. CDR1 and CDR2 from the germline V gene are SEHNR and FQNEAQ (reference sequence). The CDR3 loop is CASSFVGASTEAFF. The CDR3 DNA reads TGTGCCAGCAGCTTTGTAGGGGCTTCCACTGAAGCTTTCTTT.

This chain links TRBV7-9 with TRBJ2-7; maybe TRBD2 (6 bases). The CDR3 is 17 residues long. Trimming left V 4 bases short and J 0 bases short, with 19 bases between. Germline values: CDR1 SEHNR, CDR2 FQNEAQ (reference sequence). CDR3 nucleotides: TGTGCCAGCAGCTACACGGAGGGGTACAGGCGCTCCTACGAGCAGTACTTC. Translated: CASSYTEGYRRSYEQYF.

The sample holds one count of this clone. The chain joins TRBV19 to TRBJ1-5; no definite D call. The CDR3 runs 15 residues. V lost 3 bases and J 1 base, leaving 10 bases between the germline ends. CDR1 and CDR2 (germline): LNHDA, SQIVND (reference sequence). The CDR3, as DNA: TGTGCCAGTAGTATTATCCGACTGAGCAATCAGCCCCAGCATTTT. Its translation is CASSIIRLSNQPQHF.

The sample holds one count of this clone. V is TRBV10-3 and J is TRBJ1-1; D possibly corresponds to TRBD1 (5 bases). The length of the CDR3 is 12 residues. CDR1 is ENHRY, CDR2 SYGVKD, per germline. Between the trimmed V and J ends, which lost 4 bases and 7 bases, there was a span of 10 bases. CDR3 nucleotide sequence: TGTGCCATCAGTGGGGACTCTGGTGAAGCTTTCTTT. It is translated as CAISGDSGEAFF.

The rearrangement links TRBV7-9 to TRBJ1-2; 10 positions match TRBD1. V dropped 5 bases and J dropped 7; count of bases not matched to a gene: 7. The CDR3 loop spans 14 amino acids. Germline CDR1 and CDR2: SEHNR and FQNEAQ (reference sequence). The CDR3 sequence is CASSPGTGDSGYTF. The DNA for the CDR3 is TGTGCCAGCAGCCCCGGGACAGGGGACAGTGGCTACACCTTC.

V usage is TRBV18 and J usage is TRBJ2-7; TRBD2 matches at 7 bases. After removal of 6 bases from V and 2 bases from J, the junction contained 4 bases not matched to a gene. The CDR3 is made up of 13 amino acids. CDR1 is KGHSH and CDR2 is LQKENI in the germline V gene. This CDR3 reads CASSQAGTYEQYF. The CDR3 DNA is TGTGCCAGCTCCCAAGCGGGAACCTACGAGCAGTACTTC. The full variable domain, in which reference TRBV18 and TRBJ2-7 provide the parts outside the CDR3, is NAGVMQNPRHLVRRRGQEARLRCSPMKGHSHVYWYRQLPEEGLKFMVYLQKENIIDESGMPKERFSAEFPKEGPSILRIQQVVRGDSAAYFCASSQAGTYEQYFGPGTRLTVT.

The chain combines TRBV27 with TRBJ1-1, with D possibly being TRBD1 (6 bases). CDR1 MNHEY and CDR2 SMNVEV come from the germline V gene (reference sequence). Trimming shortened V by 4 bases and J by 1 base, and 22 bases separated the two germline ends. The CDR3 loop spans 18 amino acids. CDR3 region: CASSSRGYRAVGNTEAFF. The CDR3 DNA is TGTGCCAGCAGTTCCAGGGGATACAGGGCAGTGGGGAACACTGAAGCTTTCTTT.

The gene calls are TRBV7-2 and TRBJ1-1; 7 bases line up with TRBD1. The CDR3 spans 14 residues. V lost 1 base, J lost 1 base, and 0 bases stayed unmatched. The V gene's germline CDR1 is SGHTA and CDR2 FQGNSA. The CDR3 loop reads CASSLDRGNTEAFF. CDR3 sequence (DNA): TGTGCCAGCAGCTTAGACAGGGGGAACACTGAAGCTTTCTTT.